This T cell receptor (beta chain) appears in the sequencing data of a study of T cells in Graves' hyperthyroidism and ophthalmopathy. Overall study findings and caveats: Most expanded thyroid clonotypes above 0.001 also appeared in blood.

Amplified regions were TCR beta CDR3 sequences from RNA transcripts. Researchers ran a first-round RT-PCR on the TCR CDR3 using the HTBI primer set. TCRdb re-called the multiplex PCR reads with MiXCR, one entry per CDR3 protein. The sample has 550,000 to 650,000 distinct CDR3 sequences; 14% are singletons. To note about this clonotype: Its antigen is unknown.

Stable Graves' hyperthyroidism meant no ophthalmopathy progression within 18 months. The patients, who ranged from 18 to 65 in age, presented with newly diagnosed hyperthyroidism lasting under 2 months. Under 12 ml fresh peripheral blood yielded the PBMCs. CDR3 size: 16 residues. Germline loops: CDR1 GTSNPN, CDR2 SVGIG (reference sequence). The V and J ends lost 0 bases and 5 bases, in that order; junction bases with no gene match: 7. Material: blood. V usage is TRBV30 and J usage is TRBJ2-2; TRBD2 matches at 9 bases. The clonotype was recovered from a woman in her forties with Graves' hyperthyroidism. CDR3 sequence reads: CAWSVGSGSKTGELFF. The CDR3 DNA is TGTGCCTGGAGTGTCGGTAGCGGGAGTAAAACCGGGGAGCTGTTTTTT.